This passage covers 13 T cell receptor beta chains from one sample sequenced in a study of control samples from healthy donors and cancer patients. Using immunoSEQ multiplex PCR, the repertoire was profiled, and TCRdb retains in-frame clones only, with some absent. The sample has tens of thousands of clones, 90% seen once. Material: PBMCs. These receptors all come from a man aged 60 to 75 with colorectal cancer.

The chain recombines TRBV10-2 with TRBJ2-4; tentatively, D is TRBD1 (6 bases). The CDR3 is 13 residues long. The germline V and J ends were trimmed by 7 bases and 7 bases, with 14 bases remaining between them. The germline gives CDR1 WSHSY, CDR2 SAAADI. The CDR3 nucleotides are TGCGCCAGCACACAGGGAGTGGAGAACATTCAGTACTTC. Translation: CASTQGVENIQYF.

The DNA of the CDR3 is TGTGCCAGCAGTTACAACGGGGGCTACGAGCAGTACTTC. Protein sequence: CASSYNGGYEQYF. The V gene is TRBV6-2 or TRBV6-3, the J gene TRBJ2-7, with D perhaps matching TRBD2 (6 bases). The ends were cut back, 2 bases at V and 3 bases at J, with 8 bases in the middle. The CDR3 is 13 residues long. Germline V gene data show CDR1 as MNHEY and CDR2 as SVGEGT.

The CDR3 DNA reads as TGTGCCAGCAGTTTAGCCGGACTAGCGGGGGGGCGTAAAGAGACCCAGTACTTC. This codes for CASSLAGLAGGRKETQYF. The chain employs TRBV27 and TRBJ2-5; 15 bases fit TRBD2. The CDR3 runs to 18 residues. J gave up 3 bases and V 2 bases, and 7 bases lay outside the gene matches. Germline V CDR1 and CDR2: MNHEY, SMNVEV (reference sequence).

The chain links TRBV11-3 to TRBJ2-7; 9 positions match TRBD2. The germline V gene encodes CDR1 SGHNT and CDR2 YENEEA. The CDR3 consists of 16 residues. J lost 6 bases, V lost 1 base, and 10 bases had no gene match. CDR3 nucleotide sequence: TGTGCCAGCAGCTTAGTCACGCTAGCGGGGCGAGGCGAGCAGTACTTC. Translation gives CASSLVTLAGRGEQYF.

The chain carries TRBV28 and TRBJ1-5; 9 bases map to TRBD1. From germline, CDR1 is MDHEN and CDR2 SYDVKM. The CDR3 totals 16 residues. J gave up 2 bases and V 6 bases, and 8 bases lay outside the gene matches. The CDR3 nucleotides are TGTGCCAGCAGCCTCCGCGGGACAGGGCGCAATCAGCCCCAGCATTTT. This codes for CASSLRGTGRNQPQHF.

The chain joins TRBV11-2 to TRBJ2-2; TRBD1 agrees at 7 bases. CDR3 length equals 15 residues. V shed 6 bases and J 0 bases; nucleotides not matched to a gene: 4. Germline CDR1 reads SGHAT; CDR2 reads FQNNGV. The CDR3 DNA reads TGTGCCAGCAGGCCGGGACAGTCGAACACCGGGGAGCTGTTTTTT. It encodes CASRPGQSNTGELFF.

The V gene is TRBV5-4, the J gene TRBJ2-2; TRBD2 aligns across 9 bases. CDR3 length: 16 residues. Germline V lookup: CDR1 SGHNT, CDR2 YYREEE (reference sequence). V shed 4 bases and J 4 bases; nucleotides not matched to a gene: 8. CDR3 sequence: CASSPWAGGLTGELFF. CDR3 nucleotide sequence: TGTGCCAGCAGCCCGTGGGCGGGGGGGCTCACCGGGGAGCTGTTTTTT.

This sequence joins TRBV7-8 and TRBJ2-5; perhaps D is TRBD1 or TRBD2 (5 bases each). Trimming cost V 5 bases and J 5 bases, with 21 bases left between them. Germline loops: CDR1 SGHVS, CDR2 FQNEAQ. The CDR3 runs 16 residues. CDR3 sequence: CASSQLQGRSGETQYF. The CDR3 nucleotides are TGTGCCAGCAGCCAACTTCAGGGACGCTCTGGGGAGACCCAGTACTTC.

This clone was seen only once. This chain connects TRBV11-2 to TRBJ2-2; D unclear. CDR1 is SGHAT, CDR2 FQNNGV, per germline. The CDR3 totals 13 residues. V gave up 8 bases and J gave up 0 bases, with 7 bases separating them. CDR3 in amino acids: CASGPSNTGELFF. In nucleotides, the CDR3 is TGTGCCAGCGGGCCTTCGAACACCGGGGAGCTGTTTTTT.

The chain couples TRBV2 to TRBJ1-2; D is unresolved. There are 12 residues in the CDR3. Germline CDR1 and CDR2: SNHLY and FYNNEI. V was trimmed by 4 bases and J by 13 bases, leaving 16 bases between them. The CDR3 sequence: CASSVDIPSSTF. The CDR3 DNA sequence: TGTGCCAGCAGTGTAGATATTCCATCCAGCACCTTC.

The V and J genes are TRBV7-2 and TRBJ1-2, with D perhaps matching TRBD1 (5 bases). Germline-derived CDR1 and CDR2 are SGHTA and FQGNSA. Trimming shortened V by 4 bases and J by 2 bases, and 5 bases separated the two germline ends. The CDR3 spans 12 residues. Here the CDR3 reads CASSSGNYGYTF. The CDR3 DNA sequence: TGTGCCAGCAGCTCAGGGAACTATGGCTACACCTTC.

J is TRBJ2-3 and V is TRBV18; D unclear. Germline CDR1 is KGHSH and CDR2 is LQKENI. The length of the CDR3 is 11 residues. V gave up 6 bases and J gave up 6 bases, with 7 bases separating them. CDR3 in amino acids: CASSVGDTQYF. As DNA, the CDR3 is TGTGCCAGCTCTGTGGGGGATACGCAGTATTTT.

V is TRBV2 and J is TRBJ2-7, with D perhaps matching TRBD1 (5 bases). With 7 bases removed from V and 1 base from J, the gap between germline ends came to 17 bases. The germline CDR1 and CDR2 sequences are SNHLY and FYNNEI. This CDR3 is built from 15 residues. The CDR3 sequence: CASIAPQGRSYEQYF. In nucleotides, the CDR3 is TGTGCCAGCATAGCCCCGCAGGGTAGGTCCTACGAGCAGTACTTC.